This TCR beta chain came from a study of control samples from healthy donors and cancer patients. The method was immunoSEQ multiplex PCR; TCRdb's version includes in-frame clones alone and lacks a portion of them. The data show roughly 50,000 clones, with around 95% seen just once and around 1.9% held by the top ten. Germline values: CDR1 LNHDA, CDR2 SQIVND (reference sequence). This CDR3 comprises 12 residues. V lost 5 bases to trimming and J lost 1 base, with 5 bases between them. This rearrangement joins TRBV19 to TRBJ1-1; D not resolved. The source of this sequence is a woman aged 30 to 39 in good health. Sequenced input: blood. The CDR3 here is CASSLGNTEAFF. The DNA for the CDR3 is TGTGCCAGTAGTTTGGGGAACACTGAAGCTTTCTTT.